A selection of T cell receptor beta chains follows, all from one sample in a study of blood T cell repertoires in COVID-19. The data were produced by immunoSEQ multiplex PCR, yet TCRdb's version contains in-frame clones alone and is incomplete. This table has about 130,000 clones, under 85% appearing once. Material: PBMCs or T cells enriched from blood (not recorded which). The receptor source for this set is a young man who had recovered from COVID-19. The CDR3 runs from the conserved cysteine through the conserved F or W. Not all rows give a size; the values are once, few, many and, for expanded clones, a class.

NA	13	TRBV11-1	CATAQGLNTEAFF
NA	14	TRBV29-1	CSVGIGTANNEQFF
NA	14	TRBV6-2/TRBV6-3	CASSQDRGGLGYTF
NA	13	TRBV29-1	CSAGRRGAGELFF
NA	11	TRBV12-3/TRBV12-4	CASSQRNEQFF
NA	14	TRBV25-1	CASSHSDRTSPLHF
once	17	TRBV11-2	CASSPLRTGGIYNEQFF
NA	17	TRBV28	CASSAPNPGQLNTEAFF
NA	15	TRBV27	CASSFSGTGAYGYTF
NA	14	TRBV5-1	CASSPGVFGETQYF
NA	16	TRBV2	CASSNPGTGTNQPQHF
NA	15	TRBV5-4	CATRLAGRSQETQYF
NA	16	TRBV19	CASTQTQGMGIDEQFF
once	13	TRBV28	CASSRPDTGELFF
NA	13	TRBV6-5	CASKVGGRNEQFF
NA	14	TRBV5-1	CASSFGHRTDTQYF
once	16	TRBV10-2	CATRWTASSGANVLTF
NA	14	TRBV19	CASSISGTDYEQYF
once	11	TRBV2	CASSWQGPVFF
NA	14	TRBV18	CASSPPRDTDTQYF
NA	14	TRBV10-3	CAISFQGATDTQYF
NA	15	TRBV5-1	CASSPGRTITGELFF
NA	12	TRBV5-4	CASSTDWRDYTF
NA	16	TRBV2	CASTQRDRGLAGELFF
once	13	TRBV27	CASSLPDRVRAFF
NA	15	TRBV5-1	CASSPGGARTYEQYF
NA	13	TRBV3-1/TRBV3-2	CASSRSGTYEQYF
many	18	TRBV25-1	CASSALGLLAGEEDEQFF
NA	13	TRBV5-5	CASSFGYTGELFF
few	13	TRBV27	CASSLTVNTEAFF
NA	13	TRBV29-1	CSAGEGGGGELFF
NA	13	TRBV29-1	CSVDLTGGNTIYF
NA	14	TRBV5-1	CASSLPGDYNEQFF
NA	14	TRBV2	CASSESQGEGGYTF
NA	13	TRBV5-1	CASSLGGDTEAFF
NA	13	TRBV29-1	CSVEGQGKETQYF
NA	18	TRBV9	CASSLQGLAGSRQETQYF
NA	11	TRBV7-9	CASSSDRAAFF
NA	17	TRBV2	CASSEVSPSKTGNTIYF
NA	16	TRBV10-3	CAISGTEPRGYTEAFF
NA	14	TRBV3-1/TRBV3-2	CASSHGNGANVLTF
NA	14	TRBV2	CASSERGTAYEQYF
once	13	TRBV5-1	CASKLQGNEKLFF
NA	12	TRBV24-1	CATLARGQPQHF
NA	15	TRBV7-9	CASSFGTPERETQYF
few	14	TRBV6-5	CASLTSGSSYEQYF
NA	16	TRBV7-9	CASSPPAIRVSDTQYF
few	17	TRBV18	CASSQSGLAGATYEQYF
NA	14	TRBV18	CASSPSRTDDKAFF
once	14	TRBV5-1	CASSLGGGAEKLFF
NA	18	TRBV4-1	CASSQDFQGPFSGNTIYF
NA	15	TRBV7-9	CASSSGQGADTEAFF
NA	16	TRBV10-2	CASSAQGWVGNQPQHF